A selection of T cell receptor beta chains follows, all from one sample in a study of OX40 agonist ivuxolimab in advanced cancers. This table comes from immunoSEQ multiplex PCR, and its TCRdb copy is limited to in-frame clones, with some not included. The data hold fewer than 80,000 clones, with about 88% observed a single time. Source: CD4+ or CD8+ T cells sorted from blood, taken in a trial of the OX40 agonist ivuxolimab. Receptor source: an adult with an advanced solid tumor such as melanoma, head and neck, liver or kidney cancer. Each CDR3 is given with its conserved first and last residue. A D gene is named only where the DNA matches it firmly.

d_gene: TRBD1; v_gene: TRBV27; j_gene: TRBJ2-7; CDR3aa: CASSRNRGEQYF
d_gene: -; v_gene: TRBV28; j_gene: TRBJ2-7; CDR3aa: CASSLYEQYF
d_gene: -; v_gene: TRBV11-2; j_gene: TRBJ2-3; CDR3aa: CASSFKRSTDTQYF
d_gene: -; v_gene: TRBV5-4; j_gene: TRBJ2-1; CDR3aa: CASTRGASDEQFF
d_gene: TRBD2; v_gene: TRBV27; j_gene: TRBJ2-1; CDR3aa: CASSLPGGEQFF
d_gene: TRBD1; v_gene: TRBV2; j_gene: TRBJ2-7; CDR3aa: CASSEPGTGVYEQYF
d_gene: TRBD2; v_gene: TRBV28; j_gene: TRBJ2-1; CDR3aa: CASSFFGEAGGYEQFF
d_gene: TRBD1; v_gene: TRBV6-1; j_gene: TRBJ2-7; CDR3aa: CASSGVGGTGGSYEQYF
d_gene: -; v_gene: TRBV4-2; j_gene: TRBJ1-3; CDR3aa: CASSQPQGRRNTIYF
d_gene: -; v_gene: TRBV28; j_gene: TRBJ2-7; CDR3aa: CASSFEWYEQYF
d_gene: -; v_gene: TRBV7-6; j_gene: TRBJ2-7; CDR3aa: CASRTVGGEQYF
d_gene: -; v_gene: TRBV30; j_gene: TRBJ1-2; CDR3aa: CAWLGASGYGYTF
d_gene: -; v_gene: TRBV19; j_gene: TRBJ2-5; CDR3aa: CASSISASWRETQYF
d_gene: -; v_gene: TRBV2; j_gene: TRBJ1-1; CDR3aa: CASSHGTPVNLNTEAFF
d_gene: -; v_gene: TRBV25-1; j_gene: TRBJ2-1; CDR3aa: CASNDGGINEQFF